Below are 19 T cell receptor beta chains sequenced from a single sample in a study of beta chain features in type 1 diabetes (dated by TCRdb to 2016 to 2019). For these receptors, no antigen is known. Overall results and qualifications from the work: Type 1 diabetes patients showed a moderate but significant shortening of TCRB CDR3 length in all four CD4+ subsets.

The library came from the immunoSEQ multiplex PCR assay. The entire amount of isolated RNA was reverse transcribed using the High Capacity cDNA Reverse Transcription Kit, so the sequenced TCRB transcripts were expressed ones. Entries here come from immuneACCESS through TCRdb and include only in-frame sequences with V and J called. Some clones fail to appear in such tables; in the studies checked, an unresolved V gene covers under half of the shortfall, and the cause of the remainder is unknown. Across this sample there are 300,000 to 400,000 clones, with over 8.5% seen only once. The ten largest account for roughly 0.54% of the sample. Sequences were obtained from central memory CD4+ T cells from blood. Receptors originate from a man aged 30 to 45 with type 1 diabetes.

This clone appeared a few times. The chain combines TRBV30 with TRBJ2-1; D is ambiguous. The CDR3 length is 16 residues. CDR1 and CDR2 from the germline V gene are GTSNPN and SVGIG (reference sequence). Trimming took off 1 base at V and 8 bases at J, with 21 bases between the two ends. The CDR3 DNA follows: TGTGCCTGGAGTGGACCACAAAAGTTTGTGAGCGATGAGCAGTTCTTC. Translating gives CAWSGPQKFVSDEQFF.

This chain uses TRBV6-5 with TRBJ2-1, with TRBD2 as a possible D gene (5 bases). This CDR3 comprises 13 residues. Trimming left V 10 bases short and J 1 base short, with 11 bases between. From germline, CDR1 is MNHEY and CDR2 SVGAGI. This CDR3 is CAIGRGSYNEQFF. DNA for the CDR3: TGTGCCATCGGACGGGGTTCCTACAATGAGCAGTTCTTC.

V gene TRBV19 combines with J gene TRBJ2-7; D may match TRBD1 or TRBD2 (5 bases each). V lost 6 bases, J lost 7 bases, and 22 bases lay in between. Germline-derived CDR1 and CDR2 are LNHDA and SQIVND (reference sequence). The CDR3 is made up of 15 amino acids. The CDR3 DNA is TGTGCCAGTAGCACACCTCAAACGGGGACGCTGGAGCAGTACTTC. Translating it yields CASSTPQTGTLEQYF.

The CDR3 here is CASSTGAGQDQETQYF. CDR3 nucleotide sequence: TGTGCCAGCAGCACTGGGGCGGGACAGGACCAAGAGACCCAGTACTTC. The chain carries TRBV4-2 and TRBJ2-5; 8 nucleotides match TRBD1. CDR1 LGHNA and CDR2 YNFKEQ come from the germline V gene. The CDR3 is 16 amino acids. J was trimmed by 0 bases and V by 5 bases; bases with no gene match: 8.

This clone was found a few times. The chain employs TRBV11-2 and TRBJ2-1; 9 bases agree with TRBD1. Germline CDR1 is SGHAT and CDR2 is FQNNGV. CDR3 length equals 16 residues. J gave up 0 bases and V 5 bases, and 5 bases lay outside the gene matches. CDR3 sequence reads: CASSPGQGISYNEQFF. The CDR3 region has the DNA TGTGCCAGCAGCCCAGGACAGGGGATCTCCTACAATGAGCAGTTCTTC.

This clone occurred a few times. The gene calls are TRBV27 and TRBJ2-7, with 7 bases fitting TRBD2. Unmatched junction bases numbered 12, after V lost 9 bases and J lost 7 bases. The CDR3 length is 13 residues. CDR1 and CDR2 (germline): MNHEY, SMNVEV (reference sequence). The CDR3 reads CASRRGSGGEQYF. The CDR3 DNA reads as TGTGCCAGTAGGCGGGGGTCTGGGGGGGAGCAGTACTTC.

A few counts support this clone. The chain joins TRBV7-2 to TRBJ1-4; 10 nucleotides match TRBD1. CDR3 length equals 15 residues. J lost 7 bases, V lost 3 bases, and 5 bases had no gene match. The germline CDR1 and CDR2 sequences are SGHTA and FQGNSA. In DNA, the CDR3 is TGTGCCAGCAGCTTCGCCGGGACAGGGGCTGAAAAACTGTTTTTT. Translating it yields CASSFAGTGAEKLFF.

This clone was picked up a small number of times. J is TRBJ2-3 and V is TRBV11-3; 13 bases match TRBD2. Germline V gives CDR1 SGHNT, CDR2 YENEEA. V was clipped by 4 bases and J by 7 bases; unmatched bases: 5. The CDR3 runs 15 residues. The CDR3 sequence: CASSSGLAGVHTQYF. CDR3 DNA sequence: TGTGCCAGCAGCTCCGGACTAGCGGGAGTGCATACGCAGTATTTT.

This clone was counted between two and nine times. V and J are TRBV2 and TRBJ2-2; D ambiguous. Germline lookup yields CDR1 SNHLY and CDR2 FYNNEI. The CDR3 consists of 14 residues. V lost 8 bases, J lost 0 bases, and 10 bases lay in between. The CDR3 sequence is CASWADTNTGELFF. The CDR3 DNA follows: TGTGCCAGCTGGGCAGATACGAACACCGGGGAGCTGTTTTTT. Full variable domain (rest looked up from reference TRBV2 and TRBJ2-2): EPEVTQTPSHQVTQMGQEVILRCVPISNHLYFYWYRQILGQKVEFLVSFYNNEISEKSEIFDDQFSVERPDGSNFTLKIRSTKLEDSAMYFCASWADTNTGELFFGEGSRLTVL.

This clone was recorded a few times. V and J are TRBV7-2 and TRBJ2-1; TRBD2 might be the D (6 bases). The CDR3 is 15 amino acids. Looked up from germline, CDR1 is SGHTA and CDR2 is FQGNSA. Trimming pared 4 bases from V and 4 bases from J, leaving 14 bases between. The CDR3 loop reads CASSSRWGTYNEQFF. CDR3 DNA sequence: TGTGCCAGCAGCTCTAGGTGGGGGACTTACAATGAGCAGTTCTTC.

This clone came up a few times. The chain couples TRBV9 to TRBJ2-1; TRBD2 is a possible D gene (6 bases). Trimming took off 0 bases at V and 8 bases at J, with 15 bases between the two ends. The CDR3 totals 15 residues. Germline loops: CDR1 SGDLS, CDR2 YYNGEE. CDR3: CASSVGGGGLHEQFF. CDR3 sequence (DNA): TGTGCCAGCAGCGTAGGAGGCGGAGGGTTACATGAGCAGTTCTTC.

The chain uses TRBV15 and TRBJ1-5; possibly TRBD1 for D (5 bases). This CDR3 is 15 amino acids long. Germline assignment: CDR1 LNHNV and CDR2 YYDKDF (reference sequence). With 2 bases removed from V and 6 bases from J, the gap between germline ends came to 14 bases. The CDR3 loop is CATSRQGSHSQPQHF. The CDR3 DNA reads TGTGCCACCAGCAGACAGGGATCCCACAGTCAGCCCCAGCATTTT.

This clone has more than one count but fewer than ten. The chain joins TRBV7-6 to TRBJ2-7; D unresolved. There are 13 residues in the CDR3. The V and J ends lost 1 base and 3 bases respectively, with 7 bases between them. Looked up from germline, CDR1 is SGHVS and CDR2 is FNYEAQ. The chain's CDR3 is CASSLVYNYEQYF. In DNA form, the CDR3 reads TGTGCCAGCAGCTTAGTGTACAACTACGAGCAGTACTTC.

This clone turned up a few times. The chain joins TRBV13 to TRBJ2-5, with a weak D call TRBD1 (6 bases). The J call is in doubt because the DNA end fits TRBJ2-7 better. Germline CDR1 PRHDT, CDR2 FYEKMQ (reference sequence). The CDR3 has 15 amino acids. The CDR3 sequence is CASSLGDRAVSEQYF. The DNA of the CDR3 is TGTGCCAGCAGCTTAGGGGACAGAGCCGTCTCCGAGCAGTACTTC.

The V call is TRBV11-3, the J call TRBJ1-2, with TRBD1 matching over 10 bases. Germline V CDR1 and CDR2: SGHNT, YENEEA. With 1 base clipped from V and 6 bases from J, the junction kept 5 bases outside the gene matches. The CDR3 is 15 amino acids. This CDR3 is CASSLAFGTGDGYTF. In DNA, the CDR3 is TGTGCCAGCAGCTTAGCGTTTGGGACAGGGGATGGCTACACCTTC.

This clone occurred many times. The J gene is TRBJ2-3, the V gene TRBV27; D may be TRBD1 or TRBD2 (5 bases each). V lost 4 bases, J lost 1 base, and 12 bases lay in between. The length of the CDR3 is 15 residues. The germline V gene encodes CDR1 MNHEY and CDR2 SMNVEV (reference sequence). The CDR3 sequence is CASSSGTRGTDTQYF. DNA of the CDR3: TGTGCCAGCAGTTCCGGGACCCGCGGCACAGATACGCAGTATTTT.

This clone was seen many times. The J gene is TRBJ1-1, the V gene TRBV5-4; no reliable D call. The V gene's germline CDR1 is SGHNT and CDR2 YYREEE (reference sequence). The CDR3 spans 14 residues. V was trimmed by 4 bases and J by 6 bases, leaving 16 bases between them. CDR3 amino acids: CASSLEDMSSEAFF. DNA of the CDR3: TGTGCCAGCAGCCTGGAAGATATGTCTTCTGAAGCTTTCTTT.

The chain combines TRBV20-1 with TRBJ1-1; TRBD1 is a possible D gene (5 bases). The germline gives CDR1 DFQATT, CDR2 SNEGSKA (reference sequence). V lost 1 base, J lost 10 bases, and 10 bases lay in between. The CDR3 length is 11 residues. The CDR3 bases are TGCAGTGCTAGAGTAGCGGGGGGAGCTTTCTTT. Translating it yields CSARVAGGAFF.

V is TRBV6-1 and J is TRBJ2-7; 7 bases line up with TRBD1. CDR1 is MNHNS, CDR2 SASEGT, per germline. After removal of 1 base from V and 4 bases from J, the junction contained 7 bases not matched to a gene. This CDR3 has 15 residues. In DNA, the CDR3 is TGTGCCAGCAGTGAAGGGCAGGGGGTTCAGTACGAGCAGTACTTC. This translates into CASSEGQGVQYEQYF.